This is a list of T cell receptor beta chains from one sample in a study of PD-L1 blockade in urothelial cancer. This table comes from immunoSEQ multiplex PCR, and its TCRdb copy is limited to in-frame clones, with some not included. Among some 71,000 clones listed, 85% were seen once. Sample: PBMCs, taken around atezolizumab (anti-PD-L1) treatment. The receptors derive from a man in his forties or fifties with urothelial cancer. Each CDR3 is given with its conserved first and last residue. Fields, in order: D gene, V gene, clone size, J gene, CDR3 DNA, CDR3 protein. D genes are given only for firm matches. Rows give clone size only sometimes, using once, few, many, or a class for an expanded clone.

NA,TRBV28,NA,TRBJ1-1,TGTGCCAGCAGCGGGACTCGCTTTGAAGCTTTCTTT,CASSGTRFEAFF
TRBD2,TRBV5-6,NA,TRBJ2-3,TGTGCCAGCAGCTTCAATAGCGGGCGCACAGATACGCAGTATTTT,CASSFNSGRTDTQYF
TRBD2,TRBV5-1,NA,TRBJ2-1,TGCGCCAGCAGCCGCACCGCTAGCGGGTACGAGCAGTTCTTC,CASSRTASGYEQFF
NA,TRBV9,NA,TRBJ2-2,TGTGCCAGCAGCGGGGCTTTAGTCGGCCCGCTTGGCACCGGGGAGCTGTTTTTT,CASSGALVGPLGTGELFF
TRBD2,TRBV29-1,NA,TRBJ2-3,TGCAGCGGACGGACTAGCGGGGCCGGGGATACGCAGTATTTT,CSGRTSGAGDTQYF
NA,TRBV7-2,NA,TRBJ2-2,TGTGCCAGCATAGCTAGCTCCACCGGGGAGCTGTTTTTT,CASIASSTGELFF
TRBD1,TRBV6-5,NA,TRBJ2-4,TGTGCCAGCGGGACAGGGGGCTTAGCCAAAAACATTCAGTACTTC,CASGTGGLAKNIQYF
TRBD1,TRBV9,NA,TRBJ2-7,TGTGCCAGCAGCGCCGGGACAGGGAACACCCACGAGCAGTACTTC,CASSAGTGNTHEQYF
NA,TRBV29-1,NA,TRBJ2-3,TGCAGCGTTGGCGTTATCCACCGCACTCTCACAGATACGCAGTATTTT,CSVGVIHRTLTDTQYF
NA,TRBV6-5,NA,TRBJ2-5,TGTGCCAGCAGCCGGGCTGCCGGGGAAGAGACCCAGTACTTC,CASSRAAGEETQYF
TRBD1,TRBV11-2,NA,TRBJ2-7,TGTGCCAGCAGCCCATGGGTCCCCAGGGGGCGCCCCCAAGGGGACGAGCAGTACTTC,CASSPWVPRGRPQGDEQYF
TRBD2,TRBV7-2,NA,TRBJ2-3,TGTGCCAGCAGCCTCCGCCCACTAGCGGGGGTTGGTACAGATACGCAGTATTTT,CASSLRPLAGVGTDTQYF
NA,TRBV5-6,NA,TRBJ2-7,TGTGCCAGCAGCTCCACAGGATACGAGCAGTACTTC,CASSSTGYEQYF
NA,TRBV18,NA,TRBJ2-7,TGTGCCAGCTCACCGGGCGGGTACGAGCAGTACTTC,CASSPGGYEQYF
NA,TRBV4-1,NA,TRBJ1-5,TGCGCCAGCAGCCAAGTTGGACAGATGGTTGACCAGCCCCAGCATTTT,CASSQVGQMVDQPQHF
TRBD1,TRBV28,NA,TRBJ1-5,TGTGCCAGCAAGTGGGCACAGGGGGCTCAGCCCCAGCATTTT,CASKWAQGAQPQHF
TRBD2,TRBV27,NA,TRBJ2-1,TGTGCCAGCAGTCCTCGTACCGGGACTAGCTTTTACAATGAGCAGTTCTTC,CASSPRTGTSFYNEQFF
NA,TRBV5-1,once,TRBJ1-5,TGCGCCAGCAGCTTGGCCGGGGGGGACTGGCATTTT,CASSLAGGDWHF
NA,TRBV6-5,NA,TRBJ2-1,TGTGCCAGCAGTAACGATCTAAATGAGCAGTTCTTC,CASSNDLNEQFF
TRBD2,TRBV28,NA,TRBJ2-7,TGTGCCAGCAGTTTGGGGCTAGCGGGAGGCGAGCAGTACTTC,CASSLGLAGGEQYF
TRBD1,TRBV7-6,NA,TRBJ1-3,TGTGCCAGCAGCTTACTCGGGACAGGGGCCCGAAACACCATATATTTT,CASSLLGTGARNTIYF
TRBD1,TRBV10-1,NA,TRBJ1-1,TGCGCCAGCAGTGGGAACGTCAGAAGGGGGCCGGGCACTGAAGCTTTCTTT,CASSGNVRRGPGTEAFF
NA,TRBV27,NA,TRBJ2-3,TGTGCCAGCAGGCCCGGTTTCGGGAGAGGTACAGATACGCAGTATTTT,CASRPGFGRGTDTQYF
TRBD2,TRBV15,NA,TRBJ2-3,TGTGCCACCAGCAGGACTAGCGGGAGCACAGATACGCAGTATTTT,CATSRTSGSTDTQYF
TRBD2,TRBV5-1,NA,TRBJ2-7,TGCGCCAGCAGCTCCGGACTAGCGCCGAGCTCCTACGAGCAGTACTTC,CASSSGLAPSSYEQYF
NA,TRBV7-2,NA,TRBJ2-7,TGTGCCAGCAGCCCTGCGGGGGCAGCGGACGAGCAGTACTTC,CASSPAGAADEQYF
TRBD2,TRBV2,NA,TRBJ2-3,TGTGCCAGCAGCCCTCTAGCGGGGGTCACAGATACGCAGTATTTT,CASSPLAGVTDTQYF
NA,TRBV19,NA,TRBJ1-1,TGTGCCAGTACGCTTATCCCTAACAGGTACACTGAAGCTTTCTTT,CASTLIPNRYTEAFF
TRBD1,TRBV18,NA,TRBJ1-2,TGTGCCAGCTCACCACAAGGACAGGGGATCACCTATGGCTACACCTTC,CASSPQGQGITYGYTF
TRBD2,TRBV7-2,NA,TRBJ2-3,TGTGCCAGCAGCTACGCGGGAGTCAGTACAGATACGCAGTATTTT,CASSYAGVSTDTQYF
TRBD2,TRBV9,NA,TRBJ2-2,TGTGCCAGCAGCGTCCTACCTGGCGGGAGCGGGAACACCGGGGAGCTGTTTTTT,CASSVLPGGSGNTGELFF
NA,TRBV10-2,NA,TRBJ2-1,TGCGCCAGCAGTGAATCGGTGGGCGAGCAGTTCTTC,CASSESVGEQFF
NA,TRBV11-2,NA,TRBJ2-5,TGTGCCAGCAGCTTTACAGGGCCGGGAGAGACCCAGTACTTC,CASSFTGPGETQYF
TRBD2,TRBV5-1,NA,TRBJ2-1,TGCGCCACCCAAGAGGGCGGGAGTACCTCCTACAATGAGCAGTTCTTC,CATQEGGSTSYNEQFF
TRBD1,TRBV28,NA,TRBJ2-2,TGTGCCAGCAGTTCTTTTGGGACAGGGGGCTTTTCCGGGGAGCTGTTTTTT,CASSSFGTGGFSGELFF
NA,TRBV7-8,NA,TRBJ1-5,TGTGCCAGCAGCCTTACAGGGAATGGGTATAGCAATCAGCCCCAGCATTTT,CASSLTGNGYSNQPQHF
TRBD1,TRBV4-2,once,TRBJ2-7,TGTGCCAGCAGCCTCTTTGAGACAGGGACCTACGAGCAGTACTTC,CASSLFETGTYEQYF
NA,TRBV28,once,TRBJ2-7,TGTGCCAGCAGTTGGAGCGGGCCCCGGTCGGAGCAGTACTTC,CASSWSGPRSEQYF
NA,TRBV30,NA,TRBJ1-1,TGTGCCTGGAGTTTCCCCCAGGGTGGCGGAACTGAAGCTTTCTTT,CAWSFPQGGGTEAFF
NA,TRBV11-3,NA,TRBJ2-7,TGTGCCAGCAGCCCACCCAGTGATAAAGTCCCCTTGCCCTACGAGCAGTACTTC,CASSPPSDKVPLPYEQYF
NA,TRBV30,few,TRBJ1-2,TGTGCCTGGAGTGCTTCTTACAGGGACCATGGCTACACCTTC,CAWSASYRDHGYTF
NA,TRBV7-8,NA,TRBJ2-3,TGTGCCAGCAGCTTGTATCCTCTCGGGAGTACGCAGTATTTT,CASSLYPLGSTQYF
TRBD2,TRBV9,NA,TRBJ2-1,TGTGCCAGCAGCGTAGCAGCGGGAGTTTACAATGAGCAGTTCTTC,CASSVAAGVYNEQFF
NA,TRBV28,NA,TRBJ2-6,TGTGCCAGCAGCTTACCAGGGATAGGGGCCAACGTCCTGACTTTC,CASSLPGIGANVLTF
TRBD1,TRBV30,NA,TRBJ1-1,TGTGCCTGGAGGCATCCGGGACAGGGGGCAGAAGCTTTCTTT,CAWRHPGQGAEAFF
NA,TRBV4-3,NA,TRBJ2-6,TGCGCCAGCAGCCAATACCAGGGTTCTGGGGCCAACGTCCTGACTTTC,CASSQYQGSGANVLTF
NA,TRBV9,few,TRBJ1-1,TGTGCCAGCAGCGGTACTCTAGGGGTGAACACTGAAGCTTTCTTT,CASSGTLGVNTEAFF
NA,TRBV19,NA,TRBJ1-5,TGTGCCAGTAGCAAAACAAGTTATAGCAATCAGCCCCAGCATTTT,CASSKTSYSNQPQHF
NA,TRBV7-3,NA,TRBJ2-3,TGTGCCAGCAGCCGGACTGGCCTGCCCGATACGCAGTATTTT,CASSRTGLPDTQYF
TRBD1,TRBV5-1,NA,TRBJ2-3,TGCGCCAGCACCCTCACAGGACAGGGAAACACAGATACGCAGTATTTT,CASTLTGQGNTDTQYF
NA,TRBV7-2,NA,TRBJ2-2,TGTGCCAGCAGCTTAGCGGGCCTGAACACCGGGGAGCTGTTTTTT,CASSLAGLNTGELFF
NA,TRBV20-1,NA,TRBJ2-7,TGCAGTGCTAGAACACCGAACGAGCAGTACTTC,CSARTPNEQYF
NA,TRBV4-3,once,TRBJ2-3,TGCGCCAGCAGCCAAGAACCCTCTGCGGCCGTCACAGATACGCAGTATTTT,CASSQEPSAAVTDTQYF